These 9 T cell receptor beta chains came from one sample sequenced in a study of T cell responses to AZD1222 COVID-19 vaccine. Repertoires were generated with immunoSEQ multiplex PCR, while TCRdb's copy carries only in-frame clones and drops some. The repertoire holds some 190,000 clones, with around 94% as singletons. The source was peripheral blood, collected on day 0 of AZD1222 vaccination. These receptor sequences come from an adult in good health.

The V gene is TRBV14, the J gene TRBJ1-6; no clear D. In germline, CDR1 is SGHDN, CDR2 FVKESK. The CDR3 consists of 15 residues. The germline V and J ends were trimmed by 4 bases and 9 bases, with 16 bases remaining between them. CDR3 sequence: CASSPFAGFTSPLHF. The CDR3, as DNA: TGTGCCAGCAGCCCCTTCGCAGGTTTTACTTCACCCCTCCACTTT.

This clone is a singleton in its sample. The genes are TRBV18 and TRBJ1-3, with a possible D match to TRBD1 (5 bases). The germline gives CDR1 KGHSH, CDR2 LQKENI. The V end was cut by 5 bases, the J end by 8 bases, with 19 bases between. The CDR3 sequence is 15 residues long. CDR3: CASSRMAGRQDTIYF. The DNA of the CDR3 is TGTGCCAGCTCAAGGATGGCAGGGAGGCAGGACACCATATATTTT.

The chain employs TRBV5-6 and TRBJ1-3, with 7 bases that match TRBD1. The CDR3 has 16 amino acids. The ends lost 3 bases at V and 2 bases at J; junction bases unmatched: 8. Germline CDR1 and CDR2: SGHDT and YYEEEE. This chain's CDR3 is CASSWEQGLPGNTIYF. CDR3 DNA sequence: TGTGCCAGCAGCTGGGAACAGGGGTTACCTGGAAACACCATATATTTT.

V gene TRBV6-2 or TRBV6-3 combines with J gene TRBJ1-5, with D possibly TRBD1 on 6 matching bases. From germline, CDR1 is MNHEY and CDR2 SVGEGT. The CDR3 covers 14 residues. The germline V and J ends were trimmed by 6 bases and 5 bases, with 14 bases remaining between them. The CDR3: CASSQPQGHQPQHF. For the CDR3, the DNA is TGTGCCAGCAGCCAACCACAGGGCCATCAGCCCCAGCATTTT.

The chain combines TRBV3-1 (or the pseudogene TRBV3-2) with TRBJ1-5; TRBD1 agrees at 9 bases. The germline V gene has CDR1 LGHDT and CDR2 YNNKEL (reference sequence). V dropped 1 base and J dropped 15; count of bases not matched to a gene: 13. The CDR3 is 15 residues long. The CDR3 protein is CASSQVQGALNTLHF. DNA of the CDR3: TGTGCCAGCAGCCAAGTACAGGGGGCCTTAAATACACTGCATTTT.

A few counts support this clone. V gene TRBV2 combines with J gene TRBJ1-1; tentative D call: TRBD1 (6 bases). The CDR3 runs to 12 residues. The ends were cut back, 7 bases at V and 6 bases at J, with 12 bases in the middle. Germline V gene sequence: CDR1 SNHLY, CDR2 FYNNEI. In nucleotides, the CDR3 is TGTGCCAGCAAGGTCGGGGGGCCTGAAGCTTTCTTT. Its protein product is CASKVGGPEAFF.

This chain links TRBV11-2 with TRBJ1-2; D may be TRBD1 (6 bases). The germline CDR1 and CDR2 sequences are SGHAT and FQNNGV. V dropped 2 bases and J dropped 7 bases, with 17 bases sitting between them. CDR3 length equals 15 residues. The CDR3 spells CASSLNPGGAGGYTF. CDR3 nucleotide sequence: TGTGCCAGCAGCTTAAACCCCGGGGGCGCAGGTGGCTACACCTTC.

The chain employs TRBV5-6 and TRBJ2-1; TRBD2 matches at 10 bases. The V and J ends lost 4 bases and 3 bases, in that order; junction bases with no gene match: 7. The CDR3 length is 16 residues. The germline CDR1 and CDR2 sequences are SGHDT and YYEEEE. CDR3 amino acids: CASSRYGTSDYNEQFF. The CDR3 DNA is TGTGCCAGCAGCAGATACGGGACTAGCGACTACAATGAGCAGTTCTTC.

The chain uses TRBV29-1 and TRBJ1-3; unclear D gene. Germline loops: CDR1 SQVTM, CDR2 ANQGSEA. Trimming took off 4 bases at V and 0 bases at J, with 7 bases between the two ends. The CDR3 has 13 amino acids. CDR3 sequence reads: CSVVLNSGNTIYF. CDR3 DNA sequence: TGCAGCGTTGTCCTGAACTCTGGAAACACCATATATTTT.